The rows below give T cell receptor beta chains drawn from one sample of a study of low-dose radiotherapy and immunotherapy resistance in tumors. TCRdb redid the calling of the reads with MiXCR, one entry per CDR3 protein. The data show roughly 95,000 distinct CDR3 sequences, less than 25% seen once. The material was PBMCs, obtained after low-dose radiotherapy plus immunotherapy. These receptors were collected from a female donor with ovarian cancer. Each CDR3 is given with its conserved first and last residue. Fields, in order: V gene, clone size, D gene, J gene, CDR3 DNA, CDR3 protein. The D gene is left open where the match is weak. Some rows have no size entry. The others give once, few or many, or a class for an expanded clone.

v_gene: TRBV4-1; abundance: many; d_gene: .; j_gene: TRBJ2-4; CDR3nt: TGCGCCAGCAGCCAAGAACGGGGGCCGGCCAAAAACATTCAGTACTTC; CDR3aa: CASSQERGPAKNIQYF
v_gene: TRBV5-1; abundance: many; d_gene: TRBD1; j_gene: TRBJ2-7; CDR3nt: TGCGCCAGCAGCTTGGAGACAGGGGGCCGGATTAACTTC; CDR3aa: CASSLETGGRINF
v_gene: TRBV24-1; abundance: few; d_gene: .; j_gene: TRBJ2-7; CDR3nt: TGTGCCACCAGTGATGTGGGCAGGGACCCTTACGAGCAGTACTTC; CDR3aa: CATSDVGRDPYEQYF
v_gene: TRBV20-1; abundance: many; d_gene: TRBD2; j_gene: TRBJ2-7; CDR3nt: TGCAGTGTTGGGAGGGCGAACTACGAGCAGTACTTC; CDR3aa: CSVGRANYEQYF
v_gene: TRBV29-1; abundance: many; d_gene: .; j_gene: TRBJ2-7; CDR3nt: TGCAGCGTTGTGACAGCAAGCCTAACCTACGAGCAGTACTTC; CDR3aa: CSVVTASLTYEQYF
v_gene: TRBV27; abundance: many; d_gene: TRBD2; j_gene: TRBJ2-1; CDR3nt: TGTGCCACCAGTAGTTCCAGGGGGACTAGCGGGATTTCAGAGCAGTTCTTC; CDR3aa: CATSSSRGTSGISEQFF
v_gene: TRBV6-5; abundance: .; d_gene: TRBD1; j_gene: TRBJ2-3; CDR3nt: TGTGCCAGCAGTTCACTTGGACAGGGGAGCACAGATACGCAGTATTTT; CDR3aa: CASSSLGQGSTDTQYF
v_gene: TRBV24-1; abundance: .; d_gene: .; j_gene: TRBJ2-3; CDR3nt: TGTGCCACCAGTGATTTCAGCGGGAGCACAGATACGCAGTATTTT; CDR3aa: CATSDFSGSTDTQYF
v_gene: TRBV1; abundance: many; d_gene: .; j_gene: TRBJ2-3; CDR3nt: TGCACCAGCAGCCCCGTCGGGGATACGCAGTATTTT; CDR3aa: CTSSPVGDTQYF
v_gene: TRBV7-9; abundance: many; d_gene: .; j_gene: TRBJ1-1; CDR3nt: TGTGCCAGCAGCTTTGAGGGGGGAAGGACTGAAGCTTTCTTT; CDR3aa: CASSFEGGRTEAFF
v_gene: TRBV27; abundance: .; d_gene: .; j_gene: TRBJ2-7; CDR3nt: TGTGCCAGCAGTTTAGCGTCAATCTCCTACGAGCAGTACTTC; CDR3aa: CASSLASISYEQYF
v_gene: TRBV6-6; abundance: few; d_gene: TRBD2; j_gene: TRBJ2-7; CDR3nt: TGTGCCAGCACAACTCTGGCGGGAGTCTCCTACGAGCAGTACTTC; CDR3aa: CASTTLAGVSYEQYF
v_gene: TRBV20-1; abundance: many; d_gene: TRBD1; j_gene: TRBJ1-6; CDR3nt: TGCAGTGCTAGAAACCCTCAGGGGGCTCGTTCACCCCTCCACTTT; CDR3aa: CSARNPQGARSPLHF
v_gene: TRBV30; abundance: many; d_gene: .; j_gene: TRBJ2-5; CDR3nt: TGTGCCTGGAGTGACTACAGGGCTCAAGAGACCCAGTACTTC; CDR3aa: CAWSDYRAQETQYF
v_gene: TRBV5-1; abundance: .; d_gene: .; j_gene: TRBJ1-6; CDR3nt: TGCGCCAGCAGCTTGGACGGCAGTTATAATTCACCCCTCCACTTT; CDR3aa: CASSLDGSYNSPLHF
v_gene: TRBV4-1; abundance: many; d_gene: TRBD2; j_gene: TRBJ2-3; CDR3nt: TGCGCCAGCAGCCAAGGGCGGGGGACTGCAGATACGCAGTATTTT; CDR3aa: CASSQGRGTADTQYF
v_gene: TRBV6-2/TRBV6-3; abundance: many; d_gene: .; j_gene: TRBJ1-1; CDR3nt: TGTGCCAGCAGTTACTCGCGTGGGAGAATGAACACTGAAGCTTTCTTT; CDR3aa: CASSYSRGRMNTEAFF
v_gene: TRBV2; abundance: .; d_gene: .; j_gene: TRBJ2-1; CDR3nt: TGTGCCAGCAGCGCAGCAGCGGGTGTGGGGTACAATGAGCAGTTCTTC; CDR3aa: CASSAAAGVGYNEQFF
v_gene: TRBV5-1; abundance: many; d_gene: .; j_gene: TRBJ2-1; CDR3nt: TGCGCCAGCAGCTTTGCGGGCGGGGATGAGCAGTTCTTC; CDR3aa: CASSFAGGDEQFF
v_gene: TRBV12-3/TRBV12-4; abundance: many; d_gene: TRBD1; j_gene: TRBJ2-7; CDR3nt: TGTGCCAGCAGTTGGGAGACAGGGGGCGGTCGGCAGTACTTC; CDR3aa: CASSWETGGGRQYF
v_gene: TRBV6-1; abundance: few; d_gene: .; j_gene: TRBJ2-2; CDR3nt: .; CDR3aa: CSTHDTGELFFF
v_gene: TRBV10-3; abundance: many; d_gene: .; j_gene: TRBJ1-5; CDR3nt: TGTGCCATCAGTGACAGGGCTGAACAGCCCCAGCATTTT; CDR3aa: CAISDRAEQPQHF
v_gene: TRBV11-2; abundance: many; d_gene: .; j_gene: TRBJ2-7; CDR3nt: TGTGCCAGCAGATGGGCCTTCGAGCAGTACTTC; CDR3aa: CASRWAFEQYF
v_gene: TRBV5-1; abundance: many; d_gene: TRBD1; j_gene: TRBJ1-1; CDR3nt: TGCGCCAGCAGCTTGGAGGCAGGGGGAATCTTTGAAGCTTTCTTT; CDR3aa: CASSLEAGGIFEAFF
v_gene: TRBV12-3/TRBV12-4; abundance: many; d_gene: TRBD2; j_gene: TRBJ2-3; CDR3nt: TGTGCCAGCAGTTTAGTGGGACTAGTCCTCCCCACAGATACGCAGTATTTT; CDR3aa: CASSLVGLVLPTDTQYF
v_gene: TRBV4-1; abundance: .; d_gene: .; j_gene: TRBJ1-1; CDR3nt: TGCGCCAGCAGCCTCTCCCTTGGGGGGGGCCGGAACACTGAAGCTTTCTTT; CDR3aa: CASSLSLGGGRNTEAFF
v_gene: TRBV11-3; abundance: many; d_gene: TRBD1; j_gene: TRBJ2-1; CDR3nt: TGTGCCAGCAGCTATGCCGGGACAGGGCCCTACAATGAGCAGTTCTTC; CDR3aa: CASSYAGTGPYNEQFF
v_gene: TRBV5-1; abundance: .; d_gene: TRBD2; j_gene: TRBJ2-7; CDR3nt: TGCGCCAGCAGCTTGCGCATCCCGGGACTAGCGGGAGCAAGCGAGCAGTACTTC; CDR3aa: CASSLRIPGLAGASEQYF